The text below deals with one T cell receptor (beta chain). The sample belongs to a study of patients and donors after allogeneic stem cell transplantation. TCRdb called the RT-PCR reads again in MiXCR, with one record for every CDR3 protein. The sample carries over 400,000 distinct CDR3 sequences, 16% recorded once. V gave up 0 bases and J gave up 0 bases, with 9 bases separating them. Germline V gene sequence: CDR1 LGHNA, CDR2 YSLEER. The CDR3 is made up of 17 amino acids. The clonotype comes from a human donor who was either an allogeneic HSCT recipient or a stem cell or donor lymphocyte infusion donor (not recorded which). It is not recorded whose cells these are; they may come from a transplant donor. The V call is TRBV4-3, the J call TRBJ2-6, with D perhaps TRBD2 (6 bases). Material for sequencing was blood, either unsorted or a sorted T cell fraction (not recorded which). CDR3 nucleotides: TGCGCCAGCAGCCAAGATCCGGGAGTCTCTGGGGCCAACGTCCTGACTTTC. This gives the protein CASSQDPGVSGANVLTF.